This T cell receptor beta chain was documented in a study of blood T cell repertoires in COVID-19 (dated by TCRdb to 2018 to 2021). A note on the overall study: Samples from collaborators originated in the United States, Italy and Spain and spanned both the acute and convalescent phases of COVID-19. HLA class I and class II types, where available, came from metadata supplied by the sample provider rather than from assay-based typing. The repertoires were made available in a free public database intended to serve as a resource for research on the immune response to SARS-CoV-2. The material from the prospective study consisted of cDNA or gDNA derived from T cells, B-cell-depleted T cells, or PBMCs. Samples came from the ongoing ImmuneRACE study (first 160 participants) plus 1,254 subjects from 6 global collaborators. A de-identified subject ID, COVID-19 status, age in years and sex were almost always included in the sample metadata. Deeply sampled blood TCRbeta repertoires from subjects exposed to, actively infected with, or recovered from COVID-19 were included in the dataset.

The investigation overall reported the following: The quantity of clinical and demographic metadata differed by source and by participant and was supplied without curation.

As for this clone: The antigen this receptor binds is unknown. Per-base qualities were not stored, and no clone one base away is much larger.

Whole blood was collected in K2EDTA tubes by collaborating institutions according to the institutions' own protocols. For TCRbeta analysis, collaborators shipped samples in one of three forms: frozen whole blood, isolated PBMCs, or DNA extracted from either of those sample types. TCRbeta CDR3 regions were amplified from genomic DNA by means of the immunoSEQ Assay, a bias-controlled multiplex PCR. On the study's bioinformatics: Within the assay, amplification of reference gene primers was used to estimate how many nucleated cells each sample contained. To quantify the absolute abundance of each unique TCRbeta CDR3 rearrangement, sequence reads were collapsed and filtered. For each sample, productive Simpson clonality was calculated by taking the square root of Simpson's diversity index across productive rearrangements. The clones in this table, taken by TCRdb from immuneACCESS, are in-frame only. Not every clone is retained; where verified, under half of the shortfall comes from an unresolved V gene, and the cause of the rest is unknown. V, J and clone size reflect that table, while D and trimming were determined from the DNA. This sample is represented by about 270,000 clones; roughly 88% of them were singletons. Roughly 11% of the sample is in the top ten clones.

Trimming at the junction amounts to 4 bases on V and 0 bases on J, and the germline ends lie 8 bases apart. Looking up the germline V gene yields CDR1 ENHRY and CDR2 SYGVKD. From cysteine to phenylalanine, the CDR3 is 14 amino acids long. The read is trimmed to its CDR3 DNA, 42 bases read in frame from base 1. The receptor was isolated from a woman in her 70s with acute or convalescent COVID-19. Sequenced: peripheral blood. This receptor chain uses TRBV10-3 and TRBJ2-3; a weak D assignment points to TRBD2 (6 bases agree). In nucleotide form, the sequence is TGTGCCATCAGTGCGGGGGAAAGCACAGATACGCAGTATTTT. Translated, this gives CAISAGESTDTQYF.